This T cell receptor beta chain was obtained from a study of blood T cell repertoires in COVID-19. Study details: Sources were T cells, B-cell-depleted T cells, or PBMCs; the material itself was cDNA or gDNA.

This clone was picked up a small number of times. There are 13 residues in the CDR3. Germline loops: CDR1 ENHRY, CDR2 SYGVKD. With 4 bases clipped from V and 5 bases from J, the junction kept 1 base outside the gene matches. In the authors' workflow: It was from reference gene primer amplification that nucleated cell counts were estimated. Here immunoSEQ multiplex PCR was the method, and the copy in TCRdb shows in-frame clones only, minus some. V and J calls and clone size are given by that table; D and trimming were obtained from the DNA. The sample consists of about 210,000 clones, 80% of them appearing once.

This clonotype was sampled from a human donor in a cohort sampled during active COVID-19. What was sequenced was peripheral blood. The chain has TRBV10-3 and TRBJ1-5, with 8 bases aligning to TRBD1. The CDR3 DNA sequence: TGTGCCATCAGTGCGACAGGGGATCAGCCCCAGCATTTT. It codes for CAISATGDQPQHF.